The 27 T cell receptor beta chains below all came from one sample that was sequenced in a study of blood T cells in healthy people across ages. The authors ran a second PCR of about 6 to 12 cycles using a sample-barcoded 5' primer and a J-beta primer mix. TCRdb redid the calling of the 5' RACE reads with MiXCR, one entry per CDR3 protein. The sample comprises some 750,000 distinct CDR3 sequences, about 24% of which are singletons, and 22% rests with the top ten. The sequencing sample was made of blood. Receptors were obtained from a man in his 70s in good health.

This sequence joins TRBV4-3 and TRBJ1-5, with TRBD1 as a possible D gene (5 bases). The V end lost 1 base, the J end lost 7 bases, and 8 bases lay between the germline ends. Germline V gives CDR1 LGHNA, CDR2 YSLEER. The CDR3 extends over 13 amino acids. CDR3 residues: CASSQGRAQPQHF. In nucleotides, the CDR3 is TGCGCCAGCAGCCAAGGCAGGGCCCAGCCCCAGCATTTT.

V and J are TRBV5-1 and TRBJ2-7; 14 positions agree with TRBD2. Germline CDR1 is SGHRS and CDR2 is YFSETQ. This CDR3 comprises 17 residues. V gave up 4 bases and J gave up 3 bases; unmatched junction bases: 9. DNA for the CDR3: TGCGCCAGCAGCCCGGGACTAGCGGGGGCATTCGTCTACGAGCAGTACTTC. Translated: CASSPGLAGAFVYEQYF.

The rearrangement joins TRBV25-1 to TRBJ2-1; D might be TRBD2 (6 bases). The V gene's germline CDR1 is MGHDK and CDR2 SYGVNS. CDR3 length: 13 residues. Trimming stripped 4 bases from V and 7 bases from J, with 11 bases between. CDR3 region: CASSVRRGNEQFF. Written as DNA, the CDR3 is TGTGCCAGCAGTGTTCGGCGGGGTAATGAGCAGTTCTTC.

The chain carries TRBV6-1 and TRBJ2-1; 9 nucleotides match TRBD1. TRBJ2-7 matches the DNA end more closely, so the J call is doubtful. The CDR3 runs 15 residues. Germline CDR1 MNHNS, CDR2 SASEGT. CDR3 sequence reads: CASIFGGTGRYEQYF. The CDR3 coding sequence is TGTGCCAGCATCTTTGGGGGGACAGGGCGCTACGAGCAGTACTTC.

The chain links TRBV12-3 or TRBV12-4 to TRBJ2-3, with 9 bases matching TRBD2. V was clipped by 4 bases and J by 5 bases; unmatched bases: 7. There are 15 residues in the CDR3. CDR3 DNA: TGTGCCAGCAGTTCCGTTAGCGGGGGCAGAGATACGCAGTATTTT. Protein sequence: CASSSVSGGRDTQYF.

This clonotype has a single count. This chain connects TRBV20-1 to TRBJ1-2; possible D gene TRBD1, 5 bases. From germline, CDR1 is DFQATT and CDR2 SNEGSKA (reference sequence). Trimming stripped 6 bases from V and 7 bases from J, with 18 bases between. This CDR3 is built from 13 residues. For the CDR3, the DNA is TGCAGTGCGAGGGACCAGCTGACGGGTGGCTACACCTTC. This codes for CSARDQLTGGYTF.

This chain uses TRBV4-1 with TRBJ2-7; no definite D call. The CDR3 extends over 10 amino acids. Germline lookup yields CDR1 MGHRA and CDR2 YSYEKL. The DNA of the CDR3 is TGCGCCAGCAGCCAATCATCCTGGCCGGTC. The encoded protein is CASSQSSWPV.

This clonotype was observed a handful of times. The chain uses TRBV7-3 and TRBJ2-6, with D maybe TRBD1 (5 bases). This CDR3 region has 16 residues. The germline CDR1 and CDR2 sequences are SGHTA and FQGTGA. V was trimmed by 0 bases and J by 0 bases, leaving 6 bases between them. The CDR3 here is CASSLTGVSGANVLTF. The DNA for the CDR3 is TGTGCCAGCAGCTTAACAGGGGTCTCTGGGGCCAACGTCCTGACTTTC.

V and J are TRBV7-9 and TRBJ2-1; 9 nucleotides line up with TRBD1. The CDR3 is 15 amino acids. Germline V gene sequence: CDR1 SEHNR, CDR2 FQNEAQ (reference sequence). The V gene end was trimmed by 5 bases and the J gene end by 8 bases; junction bases not matched to a gene: 10. CDR3 in amino acids: CASSLGQGTFDEQFF. In nucleotides, the CDR3 is TGTGCCAGCAGCCTTGGACAGGGGACCTTCGATGAGCAGTTCTTC. The complete variable domain, with remaining parts taken from reference TRBV7-9 and TRBJ2-1, reads DTGVSQNPRHKITKRGQNVTFRCDPISEHNRLYWYRQTLGQGPEFLTYFQNEAQLEKSRLLSDRFSAERPKGSFSTLEIQRTEQGDSAMYLCASSLGQGTFDEQFFGPGTRLTVL.

This clonotype was picked up many times. CDR3 protein: CASSFRFPSPDQPQHF. The CDR3 DNA follows: TGTGCCAGCAGCTTCCGGTTCCCATCCCCCGATCAGCCCCAGCATTTT. The gene calls are TRBV5-5 and TRBJ1-5; D not certain. The V gene's germline CDR1 is SGHKS and CDR2 YYEKEE (reference sequence). The CDR3 spans 16 residues. Trimming removed 2 bases at V and 5 bases at J, with 17 bases between.

Here the CDR3 DNA reads TGCGCCAGTTCGAACGACTATGGCTACACCTTC. Translated: CASSNDYGYTF. The J gene is TRBJ1-2, the V gene TRBV5-1, with no clear D. CDR3 length equals 11 residues. Per germline, CDR1 SGHRS and CDR2 YFSETQ. V shed 8 bases and J shed 3 bases, with 8 bases lying between them.

V is TRBV5-1 and J is TRBJ1-2; D perhaps matches TRBD1 (5 bases). The germline CDR1 and CDR2 sequences are SGHRS and YFSETQ. Deletions cut 0 bases from V and 5 bases from J, with 23 bases between. The CDR3 extends over 18 amino acids. In DNA, the CDR3 is TGCGCCAGCAGCTTGGCCGGGACGGGACGATTTAGGGTATATGGCTACACCTTC. Translated, it gives CASSLAGTGRFRVYGYTF.

The V gene is TRBV29-1, the J gene TRBJ2-3; 7 positions match TRBD2. There are 14 residues in the CDR3. Germline V gene sequence: CDR1 SQVTM, CDR2 ANQGSEA. J was trimmed by 7 bases and V by 7 bases; bases with no gene match: 14. CDR3: CSAEGAGVFNTQYF. CDR3 nucleotides: TGCAGCGCCGAAGGTGCGGGAGTCTTTAATACGCAGTATTTT.

In this sample, this clonotype turned up many times. The rearrangement uses TRBV7-8 and TRBJ2-3, with D perhaps TRBD1 (5 bases). Germline V gene lookup returns CDR1 SGHVS and CDR2 FQNEAQ. V was pared by 4 bases and J by 0 bases, with 8 bases between. There are 14 residues in the CDR3. CDR3 bases: TGTGCCAGCAGCTCCAGGGTTAGCACAGATACGCAGTATTTT. Translation gives CASSSRVSTDTQYF.

The rearrangement uses TRBV18 and TRBJ1-3; the D gene is possibly TRBD1 (5 bases). The CDR3 sequence is 14 residues long. Trimming shortened V by 4 bases and J by 4 bases, and 11 bases separated the two germline ends. Germline V gives CDR1 KGHSH, CDR2 LQKENI. The DNA of the CDR3 is TGTGCCAGCTCACGCGGGGGAGACGGAAACACCATATATTTT. This gives the protein CASSRGGDGNTIYF.

This chain connects TRBV18 to TRBJ2-1, with TRBD1 matching over 7 bases. The junction had 7 bases not matched to a gene; V was cut back by 0 bases and J by 2 bases. The CDR3 spans 17 residues. CDR1 and CDR2 from the germline V gene are KGHSH and LQKENI. The CDR3 loop reads CASSPPQTGRAYNEQFF. Written as DNA, the CDR3 is TGTGCCAGCTCACCACCACAGACAGGGCGGGCCTACAATGAGCAGTTCTTC.

This clonotype was observed a few times. The chain recombines TRBV12-3 or TRBV12-4 with TRBJ1-6; D is unclear. V lost 5 bases, J lost 6 bases, and 14 bases lay in between. The CDR3 contains 15 residues. CDR3 coding DNA: TGTGCCAGCAGTCGTACATTCTCGGGTAATTCACCCCTCCACTTT. It yields the protein CASSRTFSGNSPLHF.

The chain uses TRBV7-3 and TRBJ2-1; D remains unclear. The V and J ends lost 5 bases and 0 bases respectively, with 11 bases between them. The germline V gene encodes CDR1 SGHTA and CDR2 FQGTGA. This CDR3 is 15 amino acids long. The CDR3 reads CASSMSPSSYNEQFF. In DNA form, the CDR3 reads TGTGCCAGCAGCATGTCACCGAGCTCCTACAATGAGCAGTTCTTC.

The chain uses TRBV6-2 or TRBV6-3 and TRBJ1-5, with 9 bases lining up with TRBD1. Germline trimming cut 4 bases from V and 7 bases from J; bases unmatched to any gene: 14. There are 17 residues in the CDR3. Germline loops: CDR1 MNHEY, CDR2 SVGEGT. The CDR3 bases are TGTGCCAGCAGTTTCGACCGGGACAGGGTTCGAAAGCAGCCCCAGCATTTT. Protein: CASSFDRDRVRKQPQHF.

In regard to this clonotype: One end of the junction does not line up with germline, which may come from a read error. The genes are TRBV7-3 and TRBJ2-7, with 9 bases lining up with TRBD1. The assigned J gene may be wrong: the sequence end matches TRBJ2-1 better. Looked up from germline, CDR1 is SGHTA and CDR2 is FQGTGA. The CDR3 is 17 residues long. In nucleotides, the CDR3 is TGTGCCGGCAGCCGCTGGGGACTTCCACAGGGGGCGGGTGAGCAGTTCTTC. Protein product: CAGSRWGLPQGAGEQFF.

V is TRBV24-1 and J is TRBJ2-3, with TRBD2 matching over 12 bases. Per the germline V gene, CDR1 is KGHDR and CDR2 is SFDVKD. After removal of 7 bases from V and 6 bases from J, the junction contained 1 base not matched to a gene. The CDR3 is 13 amino acids. CDR3 region: CATSGLAGDTQYF. CDR3 DNA: TGTGCCACCAGCGGACTAGCGGGGGATACGCAGTATTTT.

This clonotype was seen only a few times. V gene TRBV7-9 combines with J gene TRBJ2-6; D gene unclear. Looked up from germline, CDR1 is SEHNR and CDR2 is FQNEAQ (reference sequence). This CDR3 contains 13 residues. V lost 3 bases and J 5 bases, leaving 5 bases between the germline ends. The DNA of the CDR3 is TGTGCCAGCAGCTTGGGCAGGGCCAACGTCCTGACTTTC. This gives the protein CASSLGRANVLTF.

This CDR3 is CAWGGGRLYGYTF. The DNA of the CDR3 is TGTGCCTGGGGGGGCGGCAGACTCTATGGCTACACCTTC. This rearrangement joins TRBV30 to TRBJ1-2; a weak D match, TRBD1 (6 bases). V lost 5 bases, J lost 4 bases, and 14 bases lay in between. Germline CDR1 is GTSNPN and CDR2 is SVGIG (reference sequence). This CDR3 spans 13 amino acids.

This clonotype was counted only a few times. The chain joins TRBV20-1 to TRBJ2-7, with D perhaps matching TRBD2 (6 bases). The CDR3 spans 13 residues. Trimming pared 5 bases from V and 2 bases from J, leaving 13 bases between. CDR1 and CDR2 from the germline V gene are DFQATT and SNEGSKA (reference sequence). CDR3 region: CSAGGTSTYEQYF. For the CDR3, the DNA is TGCAGTGCTGGGGGGACCTCAACCTACGAGCAGTACTTC.

As to this clonotype: A junction end diverges from the germline sequence, so it may reflect a read error. V gene TRBV5-1 combines with J gene TRBJ2-3; 14 bases are shared with TRBD2. Germline V gives CDR1 SGHRS, CDR2 YFSETQ. The CDR3 runs to 20 residues. Here the CDR3 DNA reads TGCGCCCGCAGCCCAACGACTAGCGGGGGGGCCAGGTCAAGCACAGATACGCAGTATTTT. It yields the protein CARSPTTSGGARSSTDTQYF.

This chain connects TRBV18 to TRBJ1-5; 9 bases line up with TRBD1. Germline CDR1 is KGHSH and CDR2 is LQKENI. The J segment lost 3 bases and the V segment lost 8 bases, leaving 2 bases of the junction unmatched. The CDR3 is 13 residues long. CDR3 nucleotide sequence: TGTGCCAGCCGGACAGGGGACAATCAGCCCCAGCATTTT. This translates into CASRTGDNQPQHF.

This clonotype came up many times. This sequence joins TRBV3-1 and TRBJ2-1; 7 bases fit TRBD1. Germline assignment: CDR1 LGHDT and CDR2 YNNKEL (reference sequence). The CDR3 extends over 13 amino acids. The V segment lost 4 bases and the J segment 6 bases; nucleotides outside the gene matches: 3. The CDR3 nucleotides read TGTGCCAGCAGCCGGCAGGGGGTCAATGAGCAGTTCTTC. It translates to CASSRQGVNEQFF.